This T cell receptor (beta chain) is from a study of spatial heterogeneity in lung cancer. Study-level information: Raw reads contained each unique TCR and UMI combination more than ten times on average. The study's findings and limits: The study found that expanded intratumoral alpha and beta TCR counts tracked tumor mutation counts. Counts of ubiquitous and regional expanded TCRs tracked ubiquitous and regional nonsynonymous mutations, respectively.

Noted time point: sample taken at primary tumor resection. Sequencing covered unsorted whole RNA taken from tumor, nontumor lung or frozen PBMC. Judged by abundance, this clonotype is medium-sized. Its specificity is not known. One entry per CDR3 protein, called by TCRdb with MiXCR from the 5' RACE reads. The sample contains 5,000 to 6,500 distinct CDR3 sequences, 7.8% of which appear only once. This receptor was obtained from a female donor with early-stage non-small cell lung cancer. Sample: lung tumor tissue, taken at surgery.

The CDR3 DNA reads TGTGCCAGCAGCAAGGGACTCCAAGGAATGAACACTGAAGCTTTCTTT. Its translation: CASSKGLQGMNTEAFF. The rearrangement joins TRBV12-3 or TRBV12-4 to TRBJ1-1; TRBD1 might be the D (5 bases). Trimming left V 6 bases short and J 0 bases short, with 17 bases between. This CDR3 is 16 amino acids long.